The rows below give T cell receptor beta chains drawn from one sample of a study of T cells after posttransplantation cyclophosphamide. Sequenced by immunoSEQ multiplex PCR; TCRdb stores in-frame clones only, minus some. Among about 18,000 clones listed, roughly 85% were seen once. Sequenced here: PBMCs, sampled after allogeneic stem cell transplant with calcineurin inhibitor and methotrexate. The source of these receptors is a female patient in her late teens or twenties who received an allogeneic stem cell transplant from an unrelated donor, was CMV-positive, and had acute and chronic GVHD. Part of the T cells may come from the graft donor. The CDR3 runs from the conserved cysteine through the conserved F or W. Each record gives: CDR3 protein, CDR3 DNA, D gene, clone size, V gene, J gene. D genes are given only for firm matches. Some rows mark clone size as missing; the rest say once, few, many or name a class of expanded clone.

CDR3: CASRGTGINEQYF
DNA: TGTGCCAGCAGAGGGACAGGTATCAACGAGCAGTACTTC
D: TRBD1
size: once
V: TRBV5-6
J: TRBJ2-7

CDR3: CASSIGLAGGTDTQYF
DNA: TGTGCCAGTAGTATAGGACTAGCGGGCGGCACAGATACGCAGTATTTT
D: TRBD2
size: once
V: TRBV19
J: TRBJ2-3

CDR3: CASSPTGSSVQLNEQFF
DNA: TGTGCCAGCTCACCCACGGGTAGTTCGGTTCAACTCAATGAGCAGTTCTTC
D: -
size: -
V: TRBV18
J: TRBJ2-1

CDR3: CASSVDTGRGLGEQFF
DNA: TGTGCCAGCAGCGTGGATACCGGGAGGGGCCTTGGAGAGCAGTTCTTC
D: TRBD2
size: -
V: TRBV9
J: TRBJ2-1

CDR3: CSVVAGRYEQYF
DNA: TGCAGCGTTGTAGCGGGAAGGTACGAGCAGTACTTC
D: TRBD2
size: -
V: TRBV29-1
J: TRBJ2-7

CDR3: CASNGGTTVEQYF
DNA: TGTGCCAGTAATGGAGGCACGACTGTTGAGCAGTACTTC
D: -
size: -
V: TRBV19
J: TRBJ2-7

CDR3: CASSLEGQAAGEKLFF
DNA: TGTGCCAGCAGCTTAGAAGGGCAGGCCGCGGGGGAAAAACTGTTTTTT
D: -
size: few
V: TRBV7-9
J: TRBJ1-4

CDR3: CASSIGTVYEQYF
DNA: TGTGCCAGCAGCATAGGGACAGTCTACGAGCAGTACTTC
D: TRBD1
size: -
V: TRBV7-9
J: TRBJ2-7

CDR3: CASSAFLAGGPEGNEQFF
DNA: TGTGCCAGCAGCGCCTTCCTAGCGGGAGGGCCCGAGGGGAATGAGCAGTTCTTC
D: -
size: -
V: TRBV21-1
J: TRBJ2-1

CDR3: CASSLEGTAFF
DNA: TGTGCCAGCAGCTTGGAGGGGACGGCTTTCTTT
D: -
size: few
V: TRBV7-9
J: TRBJ1-1

CDR3: CASSRTSGSYEQYF
DNA: TGTGCCAGCAGTCGGACTAGCGGATCCTACGAGCAGTACTTC
D: TRBD2
size: -
V: TRBV6-5
J: TRBJ2-7

CDR3: CASNKQGTQETQYF
DNA: TGTGCCAGCAACAAACAGGGGACCCAAGAGACCCAGTACTTC
D: TRBD1
size: -
V: TRBV5-5
J: TRBJ2-5

CDR3: CASSFPGLAVSVTDTQYF
DNA: TGTGCCAGCAGCTTCCCGGGACTAGCAGTCTCTGTCACAGATACGCAGTATTTT
D: TRBD2
size: -
V: TRBV7-2
J: TRBJ2-3

CDR3: CASSQGRTSGYNEQFF
DNA: TGCGCCAGCAGCCAAGGGAGGACTAGCGGTTACAATGAGCAGTTCTTC
D: TRBD2
size: -
V: TRBV4-1
J: TRBJ2-1

CDR3: CASSSLAGVGNEQFF
DNA: TGTGCCAGCAGCTCACTAGCGGGAGTAGGAAATGAGCAGTTCTTC
D: TRBD2
size: -
V: TRBV5-4
J: TRBJ2-1

CDR3: CASSPGTTSYEQYF
DNA: TGTGCCAGCAGCCCTGGGACTACCTCCTACGAGCAGTACTTC
D: TRBD2
size: few
V: TRBV7-9
J: TRBJ2-7

CDR3: CAWSLAGATDTQYF
DNA: TGTGCCTGGAGTCTAGCGGGAGCCACAGATACGCAGTATTTT
D: TRBD2
size: -
V: TRBV30
J: TRBJ2-3

CDR3: CASRIGTAYEQYF
DNA: TGTGCCAGCAGGATCGGGACAGCCTACGAGCAGTACTTC
D: TRBD1
size: -
V: TRBV6-5
J: TRBJ2-7